Listed below are T cell receptor beta chains from one sample, sequenced in a study of T cell responses to AZD1222 COVID-19 vaccine. Clones were read by immunoSEQ multiplex PCR, and TCRdb kept only the in-frame ones, dropping some. The sample has some 89,000 clones; around 87% are singletons. Sequencing used peripheral blood, obtained on day 0 of MenACWY control vaccination. The origin of the receptors is an adult in good health. The CDR3 runs from the conserved cysteine through the conserved F or W. The order of the fields is J gene, clone size, V gene, D gene, CDR3 DNA, CDR3 protein. D genes are given only for firm matches. Size is omitted from some rows. Given values are once, few, many or a class for expanded clones.

j_gene: TRBJ1-5; abundance: NA; v_gene: TRBV6-5; d_gene: NA; CDR3nt: TGTGCCAGCAGTCCCCCAAAGGGGGGCAATCAGCCCCAGCATTTT; CDR3aa: CASSPPKGGNQPQHF
j_gene: TRBJ2-7; abundance: NA; v_gene: TRBV7-2; d_gene: TRBD2; CDR3nt: TGTGCCAGCAGCTTAGGGGCGGGACTAGCGGGACGTCAGTACTTC; CDR3aa: CASSLGAGLAGRQYF
j_gene: TRBJ1-1; abundance: NA; v_gene: TRBV6-5; d_gene: NA; CDR3nt: TGTGCCAGCAGTTACTCGGGGTCGAACACTGAAGCTTTCTTT; CDR3aa: CASSYSGSNTEAFF
j_gene: TRBJ1-5; abundance: NA; v_gene: TRBV7-8; d_gene: TRBD1; CDR3nt: TGTGCCAGCAGCTCAACCTATTCCGACAGGGGGCTTCTGCAGCCCCAGCATTTT; CDR3aa: CASSSTYSDRGLLQPQHF
j_gene: TRBJ2-7; abundance: NA; v_gene: TRBV25-1; d_gene: NA; CDR3nt: TGTGCCAGCAGTGAATCCGGGTCCGAGCAGTACTTC; CDR3aa: CASSESGSEQYF
j_gene: TRBJ2-7; abundance: NA; v_gene: TRBV4-2; d_gene: NA; CDR3nt: TGTGCCAGCAGCCAAGGAGAGCGGTTTTACTCCTACGAGCAGTACTTC; CDR3aa: CASSQGERFYSYEQYF
j_gene: TRBJ2-1; abundance: NA; v_gene: TRBV18; d_gene: NA; CDR3nt: TGTGCCAGCTCACCTAGATGGAATGAGCAGTTCTTC; CDR3aa: CASSPRWNEQFF
j_gene: TRBJ2-7; abundance: once; v_gene: TRBV10-1; d_gene: NA; CDR3nt: TGCGCCAGCAGTAGGGGCTCCGCCGAGCAGTACTTC; CDR3aa: CASSRGSAEQYF
j_gene: TRBJ2-7; abundance: NA; v_gene: TRBV20-1; d_gene: NA; CDR3nt: TGCAGTGCCAATGTGGACTACGAGCAGTACTTC; CDR3aa: CSANVDYEQYF
j_gene: TRBJ2-5; abundance: once; v_gene: TRBV7-9; d_gene: TRBD2; CDR3nt: TGTGCCAGCAGCTGGGTGCGGGAGGGCTGGGAGACCCAGTACTTC; CDR3aa: CASSWVREGWETQYF
j_gene: TRBJ1-5; abundance: NA; v_gene: TRBV6-1; d_gene: NA; CDR3nt: TGTGCCAGCAGTGAATCGGGGCGCCAGCCCCAGCATTTT; CDR3aa: CASSESGRQPQHF
j_gene: TRBJ2-7; abundance: NA; v_gene: TRBV4-1; d_gene: NA; CDR3nt: TGCGCCAGCAGCCAGGCCGGCCCCTCCTACGAGCAGTACTTC; CDR3aa: CASSQAGPSYEQYF
j_gene: TRBJ1-2; abundance: few; v_gene: TRBV25-1; d_gene: NA; CDR3nt: TGTGCCAGCCAAGAACTCTATGGCTACACCTTC; CDR3aa: CASQELYGYTF
j_gene: TRBJ2-3; abundance: NA; v_gene: TRBV7-2; d_gene: TRBD2; CDR3nt: TGTGCCAGCAGCTTAAGAGGACTAGCGGGAGATGCAGATACGCAGTATTTT; CDR3aa: CASSLRGLAGDADTQYF
j_gene: TRBJ2-3; abundance: NA; v_gene: TRBV3-1/TRBV3-2; d_gene: NA; CDR3nt: TGTGCCAGCAGCCCTTCGACAGGCCCAGATACGCAGTATTTT; CDR3aa: CASSPSTGPDTQYF
j_gene: TRBJ2-7; abundance: NA; v_gene: TRBV6-5; d_gene: NA; CDR3nt: TGTGCCAGCAGGGACAGAAGCTACGAGCAGTACTTC; CDR3aa: CASRDRSYEQYF
j_gene: TRBJ1-1; abundance: NA; v_gene: TRBV7-2; d_gene: TRBD1; CDR3nt: TGTGCCAGCAGCTTAGTGGCGGGACAGGGCGCTGAAGCTTTCTTT; CDR3aa: CASSLVAGQGAEAFF
j_gene: TRBJ2-5; abundance: few; v_gene: TRBV5-1; d_gene: TRBD2; CDR3nt: TGCGCCAGCAGGCAATGGCTCCCTAGCGGGAGGACGAAGACCCAGTACTTC; CDR3aa: CASRQWLPSGRTKTQYF
j_gene: TRBJ2-2; abundance: NA; v_gene: TRBV5-1; d_gene: NA; CDR3nt: TGCGCCAGCATCGGGGCGGACACCGGGGAGCTGTTTTTT; CDR3aa: CASIGADTGELFF
j_gene: TRBJ1-1; abundance: NA; v_gene: TRBV30; d_gene: NA; CDR3nt: TGTGCCTGGAGTCAGCCGCCCGGGTCGGCTTTCTTT; CDR3aa: CAWSQPPGSAFF
j_gene: TRBJ1-1; abundance: NA; v_gene: TRBV29-1; d_gene: NA; CDR3nt: TGCAGCGTTGCCCGCCCGGATTTGAACACTGAAGCTTTCTTT; CDR3aa: CSVARPDLNTEAFF
j_gene: TRBJ2-1; abundance: NA; v_gene: TRBV6-4; d_gene: NA; CDR3nt: TGTGCCAGCAGTGTCATTAGTTTAAGTGAGCAGTTCTTC; CDR3aa: CASSVISLSEQFF
j_gene: TRBJ2-7; abundance: few; v_gene: TRBV6-5; d_gene: NA; CDR3nt: TGTGCCAGCAGTTACTTTCGGGACTGGACCCCCTACGAGCAGTACTTC; CDR3aa: CASSYFRDWTPYEQYF
j_gene: TRBJ2-1; abundance: NA; v_gene: TRBV9; d_gene: NA; CDR3nt: TGTGCCAGCAGCTTAGCCAATGAGCAGTTCTTC; CDR3aa: CASSLANEQFF
j_gene: TRBJ2-7; abundance: NA; v_gene: TRBV5-5; d_gene: NA; CDR3nt: TGTGCCAGCAGCTCGGACGGAGGGAGCTACGAGCAGTACTTC; CDR3aa: CASSSDGGSYEQYF
j_gene: TRBJ2-5; abundance: once; v_gene: TRBV28; d_gene: NA; CDR3nt: TGTGCCAGCAGTTTGGGGGAATCGGAGACCCAGTACTTC; CDR3aa: CASSLGESETQYF
j_gene: TRBJ2-5; abundance: NA; v_gene: TRBV7-9; d_gene: TRBD1; CDR3nt: TGTGCCAGCAGCTATTGGACAGGGGATGGACGGGAAGAGACCCAGTACTTC; CDR3aa: CASSYWTGDGREETQYF
j_gene: TRBJ2-3; abundance: NA; v_gene: TRBV15; d_gene: TRBD2; CDR3nt: TGTGCCACCAGCAGACCGACTACTAGCGGTTCCACAGATACGCAGTATTTT; CDR3aa: CATSRPTTSGSTDTQYF